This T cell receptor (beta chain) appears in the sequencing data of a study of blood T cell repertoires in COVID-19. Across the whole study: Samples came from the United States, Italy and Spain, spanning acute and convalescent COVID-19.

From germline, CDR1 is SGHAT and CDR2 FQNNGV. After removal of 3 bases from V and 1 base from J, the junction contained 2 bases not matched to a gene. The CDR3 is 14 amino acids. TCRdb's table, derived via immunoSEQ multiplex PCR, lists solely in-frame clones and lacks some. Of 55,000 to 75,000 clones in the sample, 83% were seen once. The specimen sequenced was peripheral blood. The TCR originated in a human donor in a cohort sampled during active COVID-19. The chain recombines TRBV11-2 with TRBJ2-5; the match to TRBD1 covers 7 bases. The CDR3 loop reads CASSLGTVQETQYF. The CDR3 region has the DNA TGTGCCAGCAGCTTGGGGACAGTCCAAGAGACCCAGTACTTC.